Described below is a single T cell receptor (beta chain) sequence and its context. These data come from a study of cytomegalovirus exposure and HLA in healthy donors. TCRdb's table, derived via immunoSEQ multiplex PCR, lists solely in-frame clones and lacks some. The sample includes about 110,000 clones, approximately 94% seen only once; the top ten take roughly 0.66%. The CDR3 is 12 residues long. Germline V CDR1 and CDR2: SQVTM, ANQGSEA. Trimming at V came to 3 bases and at J to 9 bases, leaving 4 bases not matched to a gene. This receptor was obtained from a woman aged 18-29 years in good health and CMV-seronegative. This chain connects TRBV29-1 to TRBJ2-5; 10 bases map to TRBD1. The sample comprised PBMCs. The CDR3 sequence: CSVEGTGDAQYF. CDR3 sequence (DNA): TGCAGCGTTGAGGGGACAGGGGACGCCCAGTACTTC. The full variable domain, its missing parts supplied by reference TRBV29-1 and TRBJ2-5, is SAVISQKPSRDICQRGTSLTIQCQVDSQVTMMFWYRQQPGQSLTLIATANQGSEATYESGFVIDKFPISRPNLTFSTLTVSNMSPEDSSIYLCSVEGTGDAQYFGPGTRLLVL.